This TCR beta chain came from a study of T cells in Graves' hyperthyroidism and ophthalmopathy. Study-wide background: At the time of initial diagnosis and before any treatment, peripheral blood was collected. Points from the study as a whole: The majority of expanded thyroid clonotypes above 0.001 also appeared in blood.

The V gene's germline CDR1 is MNHEY and CDR2 SVGAGI. This CDR3 comprises 15 residues. V was shortened by 0 bases and J by 4 bases, with 12 bases between the two germline ends. As to this clonotype: The antigen remains undetermined.

Amplified TCR beta CDR3 regions came from RNA transcripts. HTBI primers were employed in a first-round RT-PCR of the TCR CDR3. TCRdb fed the multiplex PCR reads into MiXCR, producing one record per CDR3 protein. The table shows a few hundred thousand distinct CDR3 sequences, with 15% to 20% occurring only once. Patients with ophthalmopathy all had a Clinical Activity Score of at least 3, a NOSPECS grade of at least 4 and duration under 3 months. Each diagnosis was grounded in clinical symptoms, serum thyroxine and TRAb, thyroid ultrasound, and orbital computed tomography. The specimen sequenced was blood. This sequence was found in a young woman with Graves' ophthalmopathy. The chain links TRBV6-5 to TRBJ1-1, with D unresolved. The CDR3 sequence: CASSYSSTASTEAFF. The CDR3 DNA sequence: TGTGCCAGCAGTTACTCGAGTACAGCTAGCACTGAAGCTTTCTTT.